Given below is one T cell receptor beta chain in context. Its target is not known. This entry belongs to a study of T cell responses to AZD1222 COVID-19 vaccine. Whole-study results and caveats: Clonal diversity was possibly underestimated; the donors were predominantly white British and more often female. AZD1222 recipients seropositive at baseline numbered only six. The study found Spike-specific TCR breadth and depth rose after two AZD1222 doses.

The CDR3 loop spans 13 amino acids. CDR1 and CDR2 from the germline V gene are MNHEY and SMNVEV (reference sequence). The V gene lost 7 bases and the J gene lost 4 bases, with 13 bases spanning the gap. Clones were sequenced by immunoSEQ multiplex PCR, and TCRdb holds only the in-frame ones, with some missing. This sample carries about 160,000 clones, approximately 90% of them seen once, and the ten largest clones take 3% to 3.5%. The sequencing used peripheral blood, collected 28 days after the second AZD1222 dose. This clonotype was sampled from an adult who received the AZD1222 COVID-19 vaccine. This chain connects TRBV27 to TRBJ1-1, with D possibly TRBD1 on 5 matching bases. The CDR3 loop is CASILPGGTEAFF. The CDR3 DNA reads as TGTGCCAGCATTCTACCGGGGGGCACTGAAGCTTTCTTT.